This TCR beta chain was observed in a study of T cell responses to AZD1222 COVID-19 vaccine. Sequenced by immunoSEQ multiplex PCR; TCRdb stores in-frame clones only, minus some. The sample yields over 45,000 clones, about 90% seen once. Losses at the gene ends were 8 bases for V and 0 bases for J; bases not matched to a gene: 4. The CDR3 is 13 residues long. The germline gives CDR1 SNHLY, CDR2 FYNNEI. The sequence was obtained from an adult in good health. The sample in question was peripheral blood, obtained on day 0 of AZD1222 vaccination. The chain combines TRBV2 with TRBJ2-7, with 7 positions matching TRBD1. CDR3: CASDRESSYEQYF. The CDR3 DNA is TGTGCCAGCGACAGGGAGAGCTCCTACGAGCAGTACTTC.